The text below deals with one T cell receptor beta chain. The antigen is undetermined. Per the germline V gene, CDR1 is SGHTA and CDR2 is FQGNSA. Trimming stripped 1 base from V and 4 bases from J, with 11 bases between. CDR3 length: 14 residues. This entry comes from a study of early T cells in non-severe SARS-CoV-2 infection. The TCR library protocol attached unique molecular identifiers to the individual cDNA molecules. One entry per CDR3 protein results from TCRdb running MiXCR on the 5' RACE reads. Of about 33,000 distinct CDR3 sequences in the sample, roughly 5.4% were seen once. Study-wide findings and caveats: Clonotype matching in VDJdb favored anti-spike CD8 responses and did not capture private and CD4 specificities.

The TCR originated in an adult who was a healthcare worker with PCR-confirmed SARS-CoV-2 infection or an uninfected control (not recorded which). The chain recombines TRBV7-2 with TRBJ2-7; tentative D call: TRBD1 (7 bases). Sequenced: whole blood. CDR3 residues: CASSLVAGGYEQYF. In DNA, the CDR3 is TGTGCCAGCAGCTTAGTAGCAGGGGGGTACGAGCAGTACTTC.